Below, 29 T cell receptor beta chains from the same sample are listed, as sequenced in a study of response to subunit inactivated influenza vaccine. TCRdb reprocessed the RT-PCR reads with MiXCR, giving one entry per CDR3 protein. The table has hundreds of thousands of distinct CDR3 sequences, approximately 14% seen once. The sample was PBMCs from blood, taken 14 to 15 days before vaccination. The receptors come from a man aged 50-60 years who received an inactivated influenza vaccine.

This clonotype was seen a single time. At one end the junction does not follow the germline gene, possibly because of a read error. The chain links TRBV27 to TRBJ2-7; D unresolved. The CDR3 runs to 12 residues. Germline V gene data show CDR1 as MNHEY and CDR2 as SMNVEV (reference sequence). The CDR3 nucleotides are TGTACCAGCAGTTTATTTGGGGACGAGCAGTACTTC. Encoded protein: CTSSLFGDEQYF.

Ten or more counts support this clonotype. This rearrangement joins TRBV4-1 to TRBJ2-1; D might be TRBD2 (5 bases). Germline lookup yields CDR1 MGHRA and CDR2 YSYEKL. The CDR3 has 17 amino acids. V lost 0 bases to trimming and J lost 6 bases, with 18 bases between them. The CDR3 spells CASSQELHLGGGNEQFF. CDR3 DNA: TGCGCCAGCAGCCAAGAGCTTCATCTCGGTGGAGGCAATGAGCAGTTCTTC.

The V gene is TRBV5-8, the J gene TRBJ2-1; possibly TRBD1 or TRBD2 for D (5 bases each). The CDR3 consists of 15 residues. Germline values: CDR1 SGHTS, CDR2 YDEGEE. V was trimmed by 2 bases and J by 4 bases, leaving 13 bases between them. CDR3: CASSFGAYTYNEQFF. CDR3 sequence (DNA): TGTGCCAGCAGCTTCGGGGCTTATACGTACAATGAGCAGTTCTTC.

This clonotype has a handful of counts. V usage is TRBV27 and J usage is TRBJ2-7, with D possibly TRBD1 on 6 matching bases. CDR1 is MNHEY and CDR2 is SMNVEV in the germline V gene (reference sequence). Trimming took off 6 bases at V and 5 bases at J, with 20 bases between the two ends. The CDR3 is 15 amino acids. The CDR3 nucleotides read TGTGCCAGCAGCACTCTTAGGGGGAAGAAAAACGAGCAGTACTTC. This codes for CASSTLRGKKNEQYF.

This clonotype was counted a few times. The chain combines TRBV27 with TRBJ2-7, with a tentative D call TRBD2 (6 bases). V was cut by 5 bases and J by 7 bases, with 15 bases left in between. CDR1 and CDR2 (germline): MNHEY, SMNVEV (reference sequence). The CDR3 consists of 13 residues. CDR3 nucleotides: TGTGCCAGCAGTACCGGAAGGGCGGGGGAGCAGTACTTC. This sequence encodes CASSTGRAGEQYF.

This chain links TRBV10-3 with TRBJ1-5; D is perhaps TRBD1 (5 bases). Deletions cut 8 bases from V and 5 bases from J, with 13 bases between. The germline V gene has CDR1 ENHRY and CDR2 SYGVKD. The CDR3 has 13 amino acids. CDR3 DNA sequence: TGTGCCATCGGTCAGGGAGCCGATCAGCCCCAGCATTTT. Its translation: CAIGQGADQPQHF.

The rearrangement links TRBV28 to TRBJ2-7; 12 nucleotides align to TRBD2. V was pared by 5 bases and J by 4 bases, with 12 bases of the junction left unmatched. Germline V gives CDR1 MDHEN, CDR2 SYDVKM. CDR3 length equals 17 residues. In DNA form, the CDR3 reads TGTGCCAGCAGTCCCCACGGCGGACTAGCGGGGTATTACGAGCAGTACTTC. This gives the protein CASSPHGGLAGYYEQYF.

Only a few counts were recorded for this clonotype. The DNA of the CDR3 is TGTGCCAGCAGCTTAACGGGAGAGCCCTATGGCTACACCTTC. Its translation is CASSLTGEPYGYTF. The chain recombines TRBV7-2 with TRBJ1-2, with unresolved D. The V gene's germline CDR1 is SGHTA and CDR2 FQGNSA. Trimming removed 2 bases at V and 4 bases at J, with 11 bases between. This CDR3 comprises 14 residues.

The sample holds a few counts of this clonotype. J is TRBJ2-2 and V is TRBV9; D possibly corresponds to TRBD1 (6 bases). The length of the CDR3 is 14 residues. V lost 5 bases and J 1 base, leaving 9 bases between the germline ends. CDR1 is SGDLS, CDR2 YYNGEE, per germline. This CDR3 reads CASRMGQNTGELFF. DNA of the CDR3: TGTGCCAGCAGAATGGGACAGAACACCGGGGAGCTGTTTTTT.

This clonotype was seen repeatedly, ten times or more. The chain is built from TRBV12-3 or TRBV12-4 and TRBJ2-5; 8 nucleotides match TRBD2. V lost 3 bases, J lost 3 bases, and 3 bases stayed unmatched. The CDR3 sequence is 14 residues long. CDR3 protein: CASSFVAGKETQYF. The CDR3 DNA is TGTGCCAGCAGTTTCGTAGCGGGGAAAGAGACCCAGTACTTC.

This clonotype was seen many times. The gene calls are TRBV29-1 and TRBJ2-7, with D possibly TRBD2 on 6 matching bases. Trimming took off 6 bases at V and 6 bases at J, with 18 bases between the two ends. The CDR3 extends over 13 amino acids. Germline CDR1 and CDR2: SQVTM and ANQGSEA. The CDR3 region is CSVGRETSTEQYF. The DNA of the CDR3 is TGCAGCGTGGGACGGGAGACCTCTACCGAGCAGTACTTC.

This clonotype was seen ten or more times. J is TRBJ2-3 and V is TRBV20-1, with D unresolved. CDR3 length: 12 amino acids. Germline values: CDR1 DFQATT, CDR2 SNEGSKA (reference sequence). Trimming removed 1 base at V and 1 base at J, with 3 bases between. The CDR3, as DNA: TGCAGTGCTAGAGTTCGCACAGATACGCAGTATTTT. This translates into CSARVRTDTQYF.

This clonotype was detected a few times. J is TRBJ2-3 and V is TRBV10-2; maybe TRBD1 (6 bases). Germline CDR1 and CDR2: WSHSY and SAAADI. This CDR3 contains 14 residues. V gave up 7 bases and J gave up 0 bases, with 11 bases separating them. The chain's CDR3 is CASKQGLSTDTQYF. The CDR3 DNA is TGCGCCAGCAAGCAGGGGCTTAGCACAGATACGCAGTATTTT.

This clonotype has just a few counts. J is TRBJ2-6 and V is TRBV5-1, with unresolved D. CDR1 and CDR2 (germline): SGHRS, YFSETQ. V shed 2 bases and J shed 0 bases, with 6 bases lying between them. The CDR3 covers 15 residues. The DNA for the CDR3 is TGCGCCAGCAGCTTCGAGAGCTCTGGGGCCAACGTCCTGACTTTC. Amino acids: CASSFESSGANVLTF.

The rearrangement links TRBV6-2 or TRBV6-3 to TRBJ2-1, with D perhaps matching TRBD1 (5 bases). The V gene's germline CDR1 is MNHEY and CDR2 SVGEGT. V was shortened by 0 bases and J by 10 bases, with 7 bases between the two germline ends. The CDR3 spans 12 residues. The CDR3 nucleotides are TGTGCCAGCAGTTACTCGAGGACAGAGCAGTTCTTC. It is translated as CASSYSRTEQFF.

This clonotype was counted between two and nine times. The gene calls are TRBV10-3 and TRBJ1-5, with TRBD1 as a possible D gene (6 bases). The length of the CDR3 is 13 residues. V gave up 6 bases and J gave up 5 bases, with 11 bases separating them. Germline assignment: CDR1 ENHRY and CDR2 SYGVKD. CDR3 in amino acids: CAIRQGGDQPQHF. The CDR3 nucleotides read TGTGCCATCAGACAGGGTGGGGATCAGCCCCAGCATTTT.

This clonotype has more than one count but fewer than ten. The chain combines TRBV4-2 with TRBJ1-1; D not certain. Between the trimmed V and J ends, which lost 3 bases and 8 bases, there was a span of 7 bases. The CDR3 contains 11 residues. Looked up from germline, CDR1 is LGHNA and CDR2 is YNFKEQ. CDR3 nucleotide sequence: TGTGCCAGCAGCCAGGCAACCGAAGCTTTCTTT. Translating it yields CASSQATEAFF.

A few counts support this clonotype. V gene TRBV7-2 combines with J gene TRBJ2-7; TRBD2 aligns across 11 bases. The CDR3 sequence is 15 residues long. J was trimmed by 9 bases and V by 4 bases; bases with no gene match: 11. Germline V gene data show CDR1 as SGHTA and CDR2 as FQGNSA. The CDR3 spells CASSSIIAGGPRQYF. The CDR3 bases are TGTGCCAGCAGCTCAATAATAGCGGGAGGGCCGCGGCAGTACTTC. The complete variable domain, with remaining parts taken from reference TRBV7-2 and TRBJ2-7, reads GAGVSQSPSNKVTEKGKDVELRCDPISGHTALYWYRQSLGQGLEFLIYFQGNSAPDKSGLPSDRFSAERTGGSVSTLTIQRTQQEDSAVYLCASSSIIAGGPRQYFGPGTRLTVT.

V is TRBV4-3 and J is TRBJ2-1; D ambiguous. Trimming pared 1 base from V and 5 bases from J, leaving 15 bases between. Looked up from germline, CDR1 is LGHNA and CDR2 is YSLEER. The CDR3 is 16 residues long. CDR3 amino acids: CASSQVWGGTHNEQFF. Written as DNA, the CDR3 is TGCGCCAGCAGCCAAGTCTGGGGTGGCACACACAATGAGCAGTTCTTC.

This clonotype was picked up a small number of times. The rearrangement joins TRBV7-9 to TRBJ2-1; 11 nucleotides align to TRBD2. The length of the CDR3 is 15 residues. Germline V gives CDR1 SEHNR, CDR2 FQNEAQ (reference sequence). Losses at the gene ends were 5 bases for V and 8 bases for J; bases not matched to a gene: 8. The CDR3 sequence: CASSLSGGAGDEQFF. The CDR3 DNA follows: TGTGCCAGCAGCCTTAGCGGGGGGGCCGGCGATGAGCAGTTCTTC.

J is TRBJ2-5 and V is TRBV18; 7 bases align to TRBD1. After removal of 0 bases from V and 2 bases from J, the junction contained 6 bases not matched to a gene. The CDR3 covers 16 residues. Looked up from germline, CDR1 is KGHSH and CDR2 is LQKENI. The CDR3 nucleotides are TGTGCCAGCTCACCACCGGGGGACAGAAGGCAAGAGACCCAGTACTTC. Amino acids: CASSPPGDRRQETQYF.

This clonotype was recorded a few times. The J gene is TRBJ1-1, the V gene TRBV21-1; TRBD1, the table's D call, lacks a check against the DNA. TRBV21-1 is a known pseudogene. This CDR3 has 14 amino acids. The CDR3 loop reads CARPWGTMNTEAFF. DNA of the CDR3: TGTGCCAGGCCATGGGGGACGATGAACACTGAAGCTTTCTTT.

The chain uses TRBV2 and TRBJ2-5; D not resolved. CDR3 length: 13 amino acids. V was trimmed by 4 bases and J by 0 bases, leaving 6 bases between them. The V gene's germline CDR1 is SNHLY and CDR2 FYNNEI. CDR3 sequence reads: CASSGDHQETQYF. The CDR3 DNA reads as TGTGCCAGCAGTGGGGATCACCAAGAGACCCAGTACTTC.

This clonotype was counted a few times. The chain couples TRBV9 to TRBJ2-3; maybe TRBD2 (6 bases). Trimming cost V 0 bases and J 2 bases, with 10 bases left between them. This CDR3 region has 15 residues. Germline lookup yields CDR1 SGDLS and CDR2 YYNGEE. CDR3 coding DNA: TGTGCCAGCAGCGTAGCGGGCGGGGCCACAGATACGCAGTATTTT. Amino acid sequence: CASSVAGGATDTQYF.

This clonotype has only a few counts. The V gene is TRBV7-9, the J gene TRBJ2-7; possibly TRBD1 or TRBD2 for D (5 bases each). The CDR3 consists of 13 residues. V lost 0 bases to trimming and J lost 5 bases, with 8 bases between them. Germline CDR1 SEHNR, CDR2 FQNEAQ (reference sequence). The CDR3 sequence: CASSLALGDEQYF. DNA for the CDR3: TGTGCCAGCAGCTTAGCGCTGGGGGACGAGCAGTACTTC.

This clonotype was counted between two and nine times. The chain couples TRBV4-3 to TRBJ2-3; a weak D match, TRBD2 (7 bases). Germline loops: CDR1 LGHNA, CDR2 YSLEER. The V and J ends lost 3 bases and 0 bases respectively, with 22 bases between them. This CDR3 region has 19 residues. CDR3 amino acids: CASSQRGRKRDLSTDTQYF. The CDR3 DNA is TGCGCCAGCAGCCAGAGGGGGAGAAAGCGGGACCTTAGCACAGATACGCAGTATTTT.

This clonotype has only a few counts. This sequence joins TRBV7-2 and TRBJ2-7, with 8 positions matching TRBD2. Germline V gene data show CDR1 as SGHTA and CDR2 as FQGNSA. There are 12 residues in the CDR3. The V segment lost 4 bases and the J segment 6 bases; nucleotides outside the gene matches: 2. The CDR3 DNA sequence: TGTGCCAGCAGCTACCGGGGGGGCGAGCAGTACTTC. Protein product: CASSYRGGEQYF.

The V call is TRBV6-2 or TRBV6-3, the J call TRBJ2-7, with TRBD1 identical over 7 bases. Germline lookup yields CDR1 MNHEY and CDR2 SVGEGT. This CDR3 is 15 amino acids long. V dropped 2 bases and J dropped 2; count of bases not matched to a gene: 6. The CDR3 nucleotides read TGTGCCAGCAGTTACATCAGGGGGTCAACCTACGAGCAGTACTTC. Its protein product is CASSYIRGSTYEQYF.

In its sample, this clonotype was seen many times. The J gene is TRBJ2-3, the V gene TRBV12-3 or TRBV12-4; D not resolved. The CDR3 contains 14 residues. Trimming left V 7 bases short and J 0 bases short, with 11 bases between. The CDR3 reads CASKGVRSTDTQYF. The DNA of the CDR3 is TGTGCCAGCAAGGGCGTAAGAAGCACAGATACGCAGTATTTT.